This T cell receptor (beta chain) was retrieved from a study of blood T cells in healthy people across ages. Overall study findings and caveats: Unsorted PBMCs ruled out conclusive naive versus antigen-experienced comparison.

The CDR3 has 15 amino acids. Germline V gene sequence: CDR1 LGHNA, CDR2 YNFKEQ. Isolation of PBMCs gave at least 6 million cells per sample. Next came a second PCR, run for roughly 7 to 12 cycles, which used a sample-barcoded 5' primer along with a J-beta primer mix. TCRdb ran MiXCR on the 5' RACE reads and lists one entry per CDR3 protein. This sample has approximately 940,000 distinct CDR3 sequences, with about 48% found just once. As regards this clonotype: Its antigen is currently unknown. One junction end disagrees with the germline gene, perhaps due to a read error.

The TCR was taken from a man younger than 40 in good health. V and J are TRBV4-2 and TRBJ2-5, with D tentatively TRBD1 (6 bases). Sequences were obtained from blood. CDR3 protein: CANSQPGQLQETQYF. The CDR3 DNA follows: TGTGCCAACAGCCAACCCGGACAGTTACAAGAGACCCAGTACTTC.